The 32 T cell receptor beta chains listed next were all sequenced from one sample in a study of graft-versus-host responses after intestinal transplantation. These receptors' targets are unknown. Sequencing was performed with immunoSEQ multiplex PCR; in TCRdb, only in-frame clones are kept and a portion is missing. The profile shows 100,000 to 120,000 clones, just over 90% of them singletons. The sequencing used unstimulated CD8+ T cells sorted from spleen or lymph node cells, collected before intestinal transplant. The source of these receptors is a human donor who received an intestinal transplant.

This chain links TRBV19 with TRBJ2-7, with 7 nucleotides matching TRBD1. The V segment lost 1 base and the J segment 2 bases; nucleotides outside the gene matches: 2. The CDR3 loop spans 14 amino acids. Germline values: CDR1 LNHDA, CDR2 SQIVND (reference sequence). CDR3 bases: TGTGCCAGTAGTATAGCTCAGGGGGCCTACGAGCAGTACTTC. Translation: CASSIAQGAYEQYF.

The CDR3 sequence: CAWSRTWGEKLFF. The DNA for the CDR3 is TGTGCCTGGAGTAGGACGTGGGGGGAAAAACTGTTTTTT. The chain carries TRBV30 and TRBJ1-4, with D possibly being TRBD1 (5 bases). Trimming cost V 2 bases and J 8 bases, with 12 bases left between them. The germline V gene encodes CDR1 GTSNPN and CDR2 SVGIG (reference sequence). The CDR3 covers 13 residues.

The CDR3 coding sequence is TGTGCCATCAGTGAAACGGCGGGAGGGTACAATGAGCAGTTCTTC. Protein sequence: CAISETAGGYNEQFF. The J gene is TRBJ2-1, the V gene TRBV10-3; 9 bases align to TRBD2. V shed 3 bases, J shed 4 bases, and the junction held 4 bases outside the gene matches. Germline V gene sequence: CDR1 ENHRY, CDR2 SYGVKD. The CDR3 sequence is 15 residues long.

This rearrangement joins TRBV28 to TRBJ2-7, with a tentative D call TRBD2 (6 bases). Germline-derived CDR1 and CDR2 are MDHEN and SYDVKM. The CDR3 length is 12 residues. The germline V and J ends were trimmed by 5 bases and 5 bases, with 10 bases remaining between them. This CDR3 reads CASSPDYNEQYF. The CDR3 nucleotides are TGTGCCAGCAGTCCGGACTACAACGAGCAGTACTTC. Based on the CDR3 plus reference TRBV28 and TRBJ2-7, the full variable domain is DVKVTQSSRYLVKRTGEKVFLECVQDMDHENMFWYRQDPGLGLRLIYFSYDVKMKEKGDIPEGYSVSREKKERFSLILESASTNQTSMYLCASSPDYNEQYFGPGTRLTVT.

The chain employs TRBV2 and TRBJ2-7, with 8 bases fitting TRBD2. There are 14 residues in the CDR3. Germline V gives CDR1 SNHLY, CDR2 FYNNEI. The J segment lost 3 bases and the V segment lost 3 bases, leaving 4 bases of the junction unmatched. The CDR3 nucleotides read TGTGCCAGCAGTGACGAAGCGGGAGACTACGAGCAGTACTTC. Its protein product is CASSDEAGDYEQYF.

This chain uses TRBV5-1 with TRBJ1-2; D ambiguous. Germline CDR1 SGHRS, CDR2 YFSETQ. The CDR3 runs to 16 residues. Trimming took off 4 bases at V and 8 bases at J, with 24 bases between the two ends. The CDR3 protein is CASSPSPLTPGTGYTF. The CDR3, as DNA: TGCGCCAGCAGCCCCTCCCCACTTACCCCTGGAACCGGCTACACCTTC.

The rearrangement joins TRBV29-1 to TRBJ2-1; 10 positions agree with TRBD2. The CDR3 runs to 15 residues. CDR1 and CDR2 from the germline V gene are SQVTM and ANQGSEA. The V and J ends lost 5 bases and 5 bases, in that order; junction bases with no gene match: 9. The chain's CDR3 is CSVYRASGSHNEQFF. DNA of the CDR3: TGCAGCGTTTATAGGGCTAGCGGGAGTCACAATGAGCAGTTCTTC.

The genes are TRBV19 and TRBJ2-7; weak D call: TRBD2 (6 bases). V lost 2 bases and J lost 5, with 10 bases in between. Germline CDR1 and CDR2: LNHDA and SQIVND (reference sequence). The length of the CDR3 is 13 residues. The CDR3 here is CASSITGRDEQYF. The CDR3 coding sequence is TGTGCCAGTAGTATAACCGGGAGAGACGAGCAGTACTTC.

This chain links TRBV28 with TRBJ1-5; 7 bases agree with TRBD1. The CDR3 totals 14 residues. Germline CDR1 reads MDHEN; CDR2 reads SYDVKM. V shed 5 bases, J shed 1 base, and the junction held 2 bases outside the gene matches. CDR3 residues: CASSPGQSNQPQHF. CDR3 DNA: TGTGCCAGCAGTCCGGGACAGAGCAATCAGCCCCAGCATTTT. The variable domain in full, completed from reference TRBV28 and TRBJ1-5, reads DVKVTQSSRYLVKRTGEKVFLECVQDMDHENMFWYRQDPGLGLRLIYFSYDVKMKEKGDIPEGYSVSREKKERFSLILESASTNQTSMYLCASSPGQSNQPQHFGDGTRLSIL.

This clone was observed a single time. DNA for the CDR3: TGTGCCAGCAGCAAAGCTGGGCGGGGAGATAGCACAGATACGCAGTATTTT. Its translation: CASSKAGRGDSTDTQYF. The gene calls are TRBV21-1 and TRBJ2-3; the D segment call TRBD2 is taken from the table without a DNA check. TRBV21-1 is shown as a pseudogene. The CDR3 contains 17 residues.

V and J are TRBV4-1 and TRBJ1-4; D is uncertain. This CDR3 is built from 16 residues. With 5 bases removed from V and 6 bases from J, the gap between germline ends came to 19 bases. Looked up from germline, CDR1 is MGHRA and CDR2 is YSYEKL. CDR3 bases: TGCGCCAGCAGCTTAGCAAATACGGAGGGCCATGAAAAACTGTTTTTT. This gives the protein CASSLANTEGHEKLFF.

This clone was detected only once. The chain has TRBV5-4 and TRBJ2-7; D gene ambiguous. Trimming took off 4 bases at V and 2 bases at J, with 13 bases between the two ends. This CDR3 contains 14 residues. The germline V gene has CDR1 SGHNT and CDR2 YYREEE (reference sequence). The CDR3 bases are TGTGCCAGCAGCATGGGTGCCGGTCCCTACGAGCAGTACTTC. Translated, it gives CASSMGAGPYEQYF.

This chain's CDR3 is CASSLSSGANNEQFF. The CDR3 DNA reads as TGTGCCAGCAGTCTATCTAGCGGAGCCAACAATGAGCAGTTCTTC. The gene calls are TRBV2 and TRBJ2-1; 7 nucleotides agree with TRBD2. Trimming at V came to 5 bases and at J to 5 bases, leaving 9 bases not matched to a gene. Germline CDR1 reads SNHLY; CDR2 reads FYNNEI. The CDR3 covers 15 residues.

The gene calls are TRBV30 and TRBJ2-7; TRBD1 agrees at 8 bases. The germline V gene encodes CDR1 GTSNPN and CDR2 SVGIG (reference sequence). Losses at the gene ends were 2 bases for V and 7 bases for J; bases not matched to a gene: 13. The CDR3 is made up of 15 amino acids. CDR3 residues: CAWSILRDRLSEQYF. In nucleotides, the CDR3 is TGTGCCTGGAGTATTCTCCGGGACAGGTTGAGTGAGCAGTACTTC.

The chain links TRBV27 to TRBJ2-7, with 9 bases identical to TRBD2. Trimming took 3 bases from V and 6 from J; bases not matched to a gene: 6. Germline-derived CDR1 and CDR2 are MNHEY and SMNVEV (reference sequence). This CDR3 spans 14 amino acids. CDR3 loop: CASSFGAGGREQYF. CDR3 in DNA: TGTGCCAGCAGTTTCGGGGCGGGAGGGCGCGAGCAGTACTTC.

The chain couples TRBV29-1 to TRBJ1-4; D not resolved. CDR1 SQVTM and CDR2 ANQGSEA come from the germline V gene. The V gene lost 2 bases and the J gene lost 3 bases, with 10 bases spanning the gap. This CDR3 contains 14 residues. CDR3 bases: TGCAGCGTTGAATTCCAGGCAGCTAATGAAAAACTGTTTTTT. Translating gives CSVEFQAANEKLFF.

The chain uses TRBV14 and TRBJ2-7; no definite D call. The CDR3 totals 17 residues. V lost 0 bases, J lost 3 bases, and 18 bases lay in between. Germline CDR1 SGHDN, CDR2 FVKESK. The CDR3 DNA sequence: TGTGCCAGCAGCCAAGATTTCGCGACCGCGGAATACTACGAGCAGTACTTC. Protein product: CASSQDFATAEYYEQYF.

The chain employs TRBV4-1 and TRBJ2-1; D unclear. V was pared by 1 base and J by 4 bases, with 11 bases between. Germline loops: CDR1 MGHRA, CDR2 YSYEKL. The CDR3 length is 15 residues. The CDR3 is CASSQAEKPYNEQFF. In nucleotides, the CDR3 is TGCGCCAGCAGCCAAGCGGAGAAACCTTACAATGAGCAGTTCTTC.

The rearrangement uses TRBV5-1 and TRBJ1-2; D is uncertain. Germline CDR1 and CDR2: SGHRS and YFSETQ. Trimming pared 3 bases from V and 4 bases from J, leaving 10 bases between. The CDR3 sequence is 13 residues long. Here the CDR3 reads CASSWTGGYGYTF. CDR3 coding DNA: TGCGCCAGCAGCTGGACGGGCGGCTATGGCTACACCTTC.

This clone has only one observation. This sequence joins TRBV28 and TRBJ2-1; D uncertain. The CDR3 loop spans 13 amino acids. The ends were cut back, 1 base at V and 10 bases at J, with 11 bases in the middle. CDR1 MDHEN and CDR2 SYDVKM come from the germline V gene. CDR3 amino acids: CASSLSPLGEQFF. Here the CDR3 DNA reads TGTGCCAGCAGTTTATCCCCTCTAGGCGAGCAGTTCTTC.

In DNA, the CDR3 is TGTGCCAGCAGCCAAGAGAATTGGGGCAGGGCAAATGAAAAACTGTTTTTT. Protein product: CASSQENWGRANEKLFF. V usage is TRBV14 and J usage is TRBJ1-4, with TRBD1 as a possible D gene (5 bases). This CDR3 region has 17 residues. V was clipped by 0 bases and J by 5 bases, with 16 bases between them. Germline CDR1 is SGHDN and CDR2 is FVKESK. Using reference TRBV14 and TRBJ1-4 for the parts outside the CDR3, the full variable domain is EAGVTQFPSHSVIEKGQTVTLRCDPISGHDNLYWYRRVMGKEIKFLLHFVKESKQDESGMPNNRFLAERTGGTYSTLKVQPAELEDSGVYFCASSQENWGRANEKLFFGSGTQLSVL.

This chain uses TRBV7-8 with TRBJ2-3, with D possibly being TRBD2 (6 bases). V was trimmed by 11 bases and J by 2 bases, leaving 26 bases between them. The CDR3 consists of 17 residues. Germline values: CDR1 SGHVS, CDR2 FQNEAQ. CDR3 sequence reads: CASLLAASVSSTDTQYF. For the CDR3, the DNA is TGTGCCTCCCTCTTAGCGGCCAGCGTTTCTTCCACAGATACGCAGTATTTT.

The chain is built from TRBV4-1 and TRBJ2-7; D is uncertain. Trimming removed 0 bases at V and 7 bases at J, with 10 bases between. The CDR3 length is 13 residues. Per the germline V gene, CDR1 is MGHRA and CDR2 is YSYEKL. The CDR3 sequence: CASSQEKLGEQYF. The CDR3, as DNA: TGCGCCAGCAGCCAAGAAAAACTTGGTGAGCAGTACTTC.

This chain joins TRBV28 and TRBJ2-7, with TRBD2 identical over 10 bases. This CDR3 contains 14 residues. The J segment lost 2 bases and the V segment lost 6 bases, leaving 4 bases of the junction unmatched. Germline CDR1 and CDR2: MDHEN and SYDVKM. CDR3 sequence reads: CASSWTSGTYEQYF. In DNA form, the CDR3 reads TGTGCCAGCAGCTGGACTAGCGGTACCTACGAGCAGTACTTC.

The V and J genes are TRBV5-6 and TRBJ2-5; 7 bases match TRBD2. The V gene end was trimmed by 3 bases and the J gene end by 2 bases; junction bases not matched to a gene: 10. Germline CDR1 and CDR2: SGHDT and YYEEEE. The CDR3 totals 16 residues. Here the CDR3 DNA reads TGTGCCAGCAGCTCCCTGGGAGGGAGGGAACAAGAGACCCAGTACTTC. It yields the protein CASSSLGGREQETQYF. Complete variable domain (other parts from reference TRBV5-6 and TRBJ2-5): DAGVTQSPTHLIKTRGQQVTLRCSPKSGHDTVSWYQQALGQGPQFIFQYYEEEERQRGNFPDRFSGHQFPNYSSELNVNALLLGDSALYLCASSSLGGREQETQYFGPGTRLLVL.

This chain links TRBV27 with TRBJ1-1; D might be TRBD1 (5 bases). Between the trimmed V and J ends, which lost 6 bases and 4 bases, there was a span of 12 bases. This CDR3 is built from 13 residues. Looked up from germline, CDR1 is MNHEY and CDR2 is SMNVEV (reference sequence). This CDR3 reads CASSPGGGTEAFF. The DNA for the CDR3 is TGTGCCAGCAGCCCTGGGGGGGGCACTGAAGCTTTCTTT.

The CDR3 coding sequence is TGTGCCAGCAGCCCCGTAGGGGCAGATACGCAGTATTTT. Protein sequence: CASSPVGADTQYF. This rearrangement joins TRBV7-2 to TRBJ2-3; a weak D match, TRBD1 (5 bases). CDR1 is SGHTA and CDR2 is FQGNSA in the germline V gene. The germline V and J ends were trimmed by 5 bases and 4 bases, with 10 bases remaining between them. The length of the CDR3 is 13 residues.

This chain links TRBV18 with TRBJ2-7, with 11 bases fitting TRBD2. CDR3 length: 16 amino acids. Germline V lookup: CDR1 KGHSH, CDR2 LQKENI. Trimming at V came to 1 base and at J to 0 bases, leaving 2 bases not matched to a gene. The CDR3 DNA follows: TGTGCCAGCTCACCACTGACTAGCGGGACCTCCTACGAGCAGTACTTC. It yields the protein CASSPLTSGTSYEQYF.

The chain recombines TRBV6-5 with TRBJ2-2; the D gene is possibly TRBD1 (5 bases). CDR1 and CDR2 from the germline V gene are MNHEY and SVGAGI. This CDR3 has 14 amino acids. V was shortened by 6 bases and J by 6 bases, with 14 bases between the two germline ends. The CDR3 DNA sequence: TGTGCCAGCAGACCCGACAGATCCCCCGGGGAGCTGTTTTTT. This codes for CASRPDRSPGELFF.

The genes are TRBV27 and TRBJ1-2; 9 nucleotides match TRBD1. Germline assignment: CDR1 MNHEY and CDR2 SMNVEV (reference sequence). The CDR3 is 15 residues long. After removal of 5 bases from V and 5 bases from J, the junction contained 9 bases not matched to a gene. The CDR3 spells CASSTLDRGTYGYTF. The CDR3 region has the DNA TGTGCCAGCAGTACACTGGACAGGGGAACTTATGGCTACACCTTC.

Only one count was recorded for this clone. The CDR3 sequence: CASSIGLAGNTGELFF. The CDR3 DNA follows: TGTGCCAGTAGTATCGGGCTAGCGGGGAACACCGGGGAGCTGTTTTTT. This rearrangement joins TRBV19 to TRBJ2-2; 8 positions agree with TRBD2. V lost 3 bases to trimming and J lost 1 base; unmatched junction nucleotides: 4. The CDR3 is made up of 16 amino acids. CDR1 and CDR2 (germline): LNHDA, SQIVND (reference sequence).

V and J are TRBV6-5 and TRBJ1-2; the D gene is possibly TRBD1 (6 bases). The germline V and J ends were trimmed by 2 bases and 3 bases, with 16 bases remaining between them. Germline V gene data show CDR1 as MNHEY and CDR2 as SVGAGI. This CDR3 comprises 16 residues. The CDR3 nucleotides read TGTGCCAGCAGTTACGCCCGGACAGACGGGTACTATGGCTACACCTTC. Translated, it gives CASSYARTDGYYGYTF.